The 20 T cell receptor beta chains given below trace back to one sample, sequenced in a study of T cells expressing NK-cell markers. After re-calling the 5' RACE reads, TCRdb lists one entry per CDR3 protein, DNA absent. The ten top clones account for around 12%, within a sample of approximately 150,000 distinct CDR3 sequences. Sequenced sample: blood T cells: a sorted CD56 or NKG2C T cell subset, CD4+ or CD8+ T cells, or bulk PBMC T cells (not recorded which). The receptors here all came from a man aged 18 to 29 in good health.

The CDR3: CASSSPGLAGPGDTQYF. The chain combines TRBV11-2 with TRBJ2-3; with no DNA, the TCRdb D assignment of TRBD2 cannot be verified. The CDR3 is made up of 17 amino acids. CDR1 and CDR2 from the germline V gene are SGHAT and FQNNGV.

The chain employs TRBV4-2 and TRBJ2-7; TCRdb indicates TRBD2, and absent DNA this call remains unverified. Germline-derived CDR1 and CDR2 are LGHNA and YNFKEQ. The CDR3 has 15 amino acids. CDR3 sequence: CASSQVEGVGDEQYF.

This rearrangement joins TRBV20-1 to TRBJ2-7; absent DNA, TCRdb's TRBD2 call cannot be checked. This CDR3 is 18 amino acids long. Per the germline V gene, CDR1 is DFQATT and CDR2 is SNEGSKA (reference sequence). CDR3 sequence: CSAPDESEGIFLSYEQYF.

The chain is built from TRBV12-3 or TRBV12-4 and TRBJ2-1. The CDR3 runs 13 residues. CDR3: CASSLASPNEQFF.

V and J are TRBV10-2 and TRBJ2-3; TCRdb reports TRBD2, a call that lacks DNA to check it against. Germline V gene data show CDR1 as WSHSY and CDR2 as SAAADI. The CDR3 has 14 residues. CDR3 residues: CASSGTGGADTQYF.

The chain links TRBV5-1 to TRBJ2-1; TCRdb lists TRBD1, though no DNA is available to test this call. CDR1 and CDR2 (germline): SGHRS, YFSETQ. The CDR3 length is 13 residues. CDR3 in amino acids: CASTFQGYNEQFF.

The chain recombines TRBV2 with TRBJ2-7; lacking DNA, the TRBD2 call made by TCRdb goes unchecked. Germline values: CDR1 SNHLY, CDR2 FYNNEI. This CDR3 is 16 amino acids long. This CDR3 is CASSGLGTSGRATSNF.

The CDR3 loop reads CASSLVGDNEQFF. The chain has TRBV5-4 and TRBJ2-1. The CDR3 is made up of 13 amino acids. Germline values: CDR1 SGHNT, CDR2 YYREEE (reference sequence).

This chain connects TRBV5-6 to TRBJ2-1; without DNA, the TCRdb call of TRBD2 cannot be checked. Germline lookup yields CDR1 SGHDT and CDR2 YYEEEE. The CDR3 consists of 17 residues. CDR3 residues: CASSFHARLAGANEQFF.

The V and J genes are TRBV29-1 and TRBJ2-1; the TCRdb call, TRBD2, lacks DNA for checking. The CDR3 loop spans 15 amino acids. The germline V gene has CDR1 SQVTM and CDR2 ANQGSEA. This chain's CDR3 is CSVVGLAGGHNEQFF.

The chain joins TRBV27 to TRBJ2-5; lacking DNA, the TRBD1 call made by TCRdb goes unchecked. CDR3 length: 14 amino acids. Germline CDR1 MNHEY, CDR2 SMNVEV (reference sequence). The chain's CDR3 is CASSPPLKQETQYF.

The rearrangement uses TRBV6-5 and TRBJ2-7; TCRdb outputs TRBD2, but without DNA this stays unchecked. The V gene's germline CDR1 is MNHEY and CDR2 SVGAGI. The CDR3 covers 15 residues. The CDR3 region is CASSYGASGAYEQYF.

The rearrangement uses TRBV5-6 and TRBJ2-5; TCRdb's assignment of TRBD1 cannot be checked, as there is no DNA. From germline, CDR1 is SGHDT and CDR2 YYEEEE. The CDR3 extends over 14 amino acids. This chain's CDR3 is CASSFPGESETQYF.

The chain recombines TRBV11-2 with TRBJ2-1; TCRdb's assignment of TRBD2 cannot be checked, as there is no DNA. This CDR3 region has 14 residues. The germline CDR1 and CDR2 sequences are SGHAT and FQNNGV. CDR3 sequence reads: CASSFLQRDEEQFF.

The chain links TRBV24-1 to TRBJ2-5; TCRdb proposes TRBD1, but this gene call is untestable without DNA. The CDR3 is made up of 16 amino acids. Germline-derived CDR1 and CDR2 are KGHDR and SFDVKD. The chain's CDR3 is CATSASETGVRETQYF.

This sequence joins TRBV29-1 and TRBJ2-3; TCRdb designates TRBD2, a call that cannot be tested without DNA. This CDR3 has 14 amino acids. Per the germline V gene, CDR1 is SQVTM and CDR2 is ANQGSEA. CDR3 in amino acids: CSAGGLWARDTQYF.

The chain combines TRBV29-1 with TRBJ2-1; TCRdb's assignment of TRBD2 cannot be checked, as there is no DNA. Germline loops: CDR1 SQVTM, CDR2 ANQGSEA. CDR3 length: 15 amino acids. The CDR3 loop is CSVEEGGLAGNEQFF.

This chain uses TRBV29-1 with TRBJ2-5; there is no DNA to check the TCRdb D call of TRBD2. Germline CDR1 and CDR2: SQVTM and ANQGSEA. CDR3 size: 17 residues. CDR3 loop: CSVEPTGLAGDQETQYF. Drawing the rest from reference TRBV29-1 and TRBJ2-5, the complete variable domain is SAVISQKPSRDICQRGTSLTIQCQVDSQVTMMFWYRQQPGQSLTLIATANQGSEATYESGFVIDKFPISRPNLTFSTLTVSNMSPEDSSIYLCSVEPTGLAGDQETQYFGPGTRLLVL.

This chain joins TRBV19 and TRBJ2-2; no DNA is available, so the TRBD2 call from TCRdb remains unchecked. This CDR3 is built from 12 residues. CDR1 LNHDA and CDR2 SQIVND come from the germline V gene (reference sequence). The CDR3 loop is CVSGLNTGELFF.

The chain has TRBV12-5 and TRBJ2-1. Germline loops: CDR1 LGHNT, CDR2 FRNRAP. The CDR3 runs to 12 residues. CDR3: CASGLYLAEQFF.